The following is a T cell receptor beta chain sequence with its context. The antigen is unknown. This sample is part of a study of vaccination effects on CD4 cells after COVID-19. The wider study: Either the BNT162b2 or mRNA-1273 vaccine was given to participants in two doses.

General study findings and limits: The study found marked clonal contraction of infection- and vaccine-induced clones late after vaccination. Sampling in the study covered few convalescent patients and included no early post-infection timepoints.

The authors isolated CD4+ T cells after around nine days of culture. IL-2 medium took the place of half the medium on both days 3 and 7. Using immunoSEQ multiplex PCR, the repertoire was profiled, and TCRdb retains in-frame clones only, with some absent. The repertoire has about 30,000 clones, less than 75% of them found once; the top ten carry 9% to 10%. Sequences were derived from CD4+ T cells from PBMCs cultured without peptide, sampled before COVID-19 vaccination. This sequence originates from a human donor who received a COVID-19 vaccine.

CDR3 nucleotides: TGTGCCAGCAGCCAAGATTATGCCGGTGCTGACTATGGCTACACCTTC. Protein product: CASSQDYAGADYGYTF. The chain joins TRBV3-1 (or the pseudogene TRBV3-2) to TRBJ1-2, with unresolved D. Trimming shortened V by 0 bases and J by 3 bases, and 14 bases separated the two germline ends. Germline CDR1 is LGHDT and CDR2 is YNNKEL (reference sequence). This CDR3 has 16 residues.